The T cell receptor (beta chain) under discussion was sequenced for a study of OX40 agonist ivuxolimab in advanced cancers. Study-level information: Dose-escalation patients were diagnosed with hepatocellular carcinoma, melanoma, renal cell cancer or head and neck cancer.

Patients were ruled out by autoimmune disease history or systemic immunosuppression. The CDR3 totals 13 residues. The germline V and J ends were trimmed by 1 base and 6 bases, with 11 bases remaining between them. In germline, CDR1 is SGHRS, CDR2 YFSETQ. Generated by immunoSEQ multiplex PCR, the TCRdb table keeps only in-frame clones and is missing some. The table lists over 65,000 clones, 65% to 90% of them singletons. On this clone itself: Its antigen is currently unknown.

Whole-study results and caveats: Partial responders treated at 0.1-3.0 mg/kg exhibited clonal expansion among the lowest measured.

The V and J genes are TRBV5-1 and TRBJ2-7; possibly TRBD1 or TRBD2 for D (6 bases each). This receptor was taken from an adult with an advanced solid tumor such as melanoma, head and neck, liver or kidney cancer. The material sequenced was CD4+ or CD8+ T cells sorted from blood, taken in a trial of the OX40 agonist ivuxolimab. The CDR3 DNA reads as TGCGCCAGCAGCTTGCTACAGGGAGGCGAGCAGTACTTC. Translating it yields CASSLLQGGEQYF.